This TCR beta chain is drawn from a study of shared clonotypes between healthy human individuals. The CDR3 extends over 12 amino acids. Profiled with immunoSEQ multiplex PCR; TCRdb holds only in-frame clones, not every one. The top ten hold more than 9% of the sample, which has 150,000 to 200,000 clones, 65% to 70% seen once. This clone was seen repeatedly, ten times or more. V is TRBV12-2 and J is TRBJ2-2. TRBV12-2 is recorded as a pseudogene. Sequenced sample: memory CD4+ T cells sorted from blood. The subset here: CD45RA-negative fraction. The clonotype comes from a man aged 25 to 40 in good health. CDR3 residues: CASRKKIGELFF. The CDR3, as DNA: TGTGCAAGTCGCAAGAAGATCGGGGAGCTGTTTTTT.